This TCR beta chain was captured by sequencing in a study of beta chain features in type 1 diabetes. Study-wide results and limits: There were fewer insertions and more deletions at the VDJ junctions of type 1 diabetes patients. A moderate, significant TCRB CDR3 shortening appeared in type 1 diabetes across four CD4+ subsets.

As to this clone: Its target is unknown.

The whole isolated RNA underwent reverse transcription, so sequencing captured expressed TCRB transcripts. Sequencing was performed with immunoSEQ multiplex PCR; in TCRdb, only in-frame clones are kept and a portion is missing. The data contain more than 300,000 clones, roughly 9.8% of them seen just once; the ten biggest clones take up about 0.64%. The CDR3 extends over 16 amino acids. The V end was cut by 3 bases, the J end by 0 bases, with 12 bases between. Looked up from germline, CDR1 is LNHDA and CDR2 is SQIVND (reference sequence). Each of the CD4+ naive, central memory, regulatory and stem cell-like memory populations was sorted via CD45RO/CCR7/CD25/CD127/CD95/CD27.

This chain connects TRBV19 to TRBJ2-4; possibly TRBD1 or TRBD2 for D (5 bases each). Material for sequencing was central memory CD4+ T cells from blood. The clonotype originates from a man younger than 45 with type 1 diabetes. This CDR3 is CASSIEGRLAKNIQYF. The CDR3 nucleotides read TGTGCCAGTAGTATTGAGGGACGACTAGCCAAAAACATTCAGTACTTC. The complete variable domain, with remaining parts taken from reference TRBV19 and TRBJ2-4, reads DGGITQSPKYLFRKEGQNVTLSCEQNLNHDAMYWYRQDPGQGLRLIYYSQIVNDFQKGDIAEGYSVSREKKESFPLTVTSAQKNPTAFYLCASSIEGRLAKNIQYFGAGTRLSVL.